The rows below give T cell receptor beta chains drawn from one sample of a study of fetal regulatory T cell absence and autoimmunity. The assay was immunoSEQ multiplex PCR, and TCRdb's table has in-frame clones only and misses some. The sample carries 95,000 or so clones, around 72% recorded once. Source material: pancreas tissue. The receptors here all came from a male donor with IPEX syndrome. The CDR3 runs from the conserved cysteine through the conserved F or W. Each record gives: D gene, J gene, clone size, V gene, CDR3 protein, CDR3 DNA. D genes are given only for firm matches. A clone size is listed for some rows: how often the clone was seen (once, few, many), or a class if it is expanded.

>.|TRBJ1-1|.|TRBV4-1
CASSQGDLSSEAFF
TGCGCCAGCAGCCAAGGTGACTTGTCCTCCGAAGCTTTCTTT
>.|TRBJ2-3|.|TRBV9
CASSVDATDTQYF
TGTGCCAGCAGCGTAGACGCGACAGATACGCAGTATTTT
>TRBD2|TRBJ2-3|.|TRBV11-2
CASSLAGGPDTQYF
TGTGCCAGCAGCTTAGCGGGAGGGCCAGATACGCAGTATTTT
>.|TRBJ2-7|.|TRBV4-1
CASSQGGYEQYF
TGCGCCAGCAGCCAAGGGGGTTACGAGCAGTACTTC
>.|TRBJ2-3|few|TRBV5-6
CASSWTSTDTQYF
TGTGCCAGCAGCTGGACTAGCACAGATACGCAGTATTTT
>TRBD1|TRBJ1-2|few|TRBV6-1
CASSEVGQTYGYTF
TGTGCCAGCAGTGAAGTGGGACAGACCTATGGCTACACCTTC
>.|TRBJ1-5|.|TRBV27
CASTSGDQPQHF
TGTGCCAGCACCTCGGGGGATCAGCCCCAGCATTTT
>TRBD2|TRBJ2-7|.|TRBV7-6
CASSLDSGRYEQYF
TGTGCCAGCAGCTTAGATAGCGGGAGGTACGAGCAGTACTTC
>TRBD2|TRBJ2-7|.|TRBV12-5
CASGSSGRPYFEQYF
TGTGCTAGTGGTTCTAGCGGGAGGCCCTATTTCGAGCAGTACTTC
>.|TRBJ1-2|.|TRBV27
CASSSDSFYGYTF
TGTGCCAGCAGCTCAGACAGTTTCTATGGCTACACCTTC
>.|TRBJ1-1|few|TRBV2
CASLGARAEAFF
TGTGCCAGTCTAGGGGCGAGGGCTGAAGCTTTCTTT
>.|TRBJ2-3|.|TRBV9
CASSVVAGSTRRTDTQYF
TGTGCCAGCAGCGTAGTGGCCGGCTCTACCCGTCGTACAGATACGCAGTATTTT
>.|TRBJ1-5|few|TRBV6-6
CASSYLGASNQPQHF
TGTGCCAGCAGTTATCTGGGGGCGAGCAATCAGCCCCAGCATTTT
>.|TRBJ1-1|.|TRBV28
CASSLAPVRLTEAFF
TGTGCCAGCAGTTTAGCTCCTGTACGGCTCACTGAAGCTTTCTTT
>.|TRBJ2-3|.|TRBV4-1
CASSQFGTLVDQDTQYF
TGCGCCAGCAGCCAATTTGGGACTCTAGTAGATCAGGATACGCAGTATTTT
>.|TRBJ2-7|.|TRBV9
CASSSFPDGAYEQYF
TGTGCCAGCAGCTCCTTCCCGGACGGCGCCTACGAGCAGTACTTC
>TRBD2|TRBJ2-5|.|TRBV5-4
CASSRPGLAGWETQYF
TGTGCCAGCAGCCGACCGGGACTAGCGGGGTGGGAGACCCAGTACTTC
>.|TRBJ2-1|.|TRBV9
CASSVVVTQQFF
TGTGCCAGCAGCGTAGTGGTGACCCAGCAGTTCTTC
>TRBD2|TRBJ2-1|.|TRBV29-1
CSVGLAGYNEQFF
TGCAGCGTTGGTCTAGCGGGATACAATGAGCAGTTCTTC
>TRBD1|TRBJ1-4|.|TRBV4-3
CASSQSGTGGLEKLFF
TGCGCCAGCAGCCAATCCGGGACAGGGGGCCTGGAAAAACTGTTTTTT
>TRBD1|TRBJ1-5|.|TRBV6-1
CASRDRKGNQPQHF
TGTGCCAGCAGGGACAGGAAGGGCAATCAGCCCCAGCATTTT
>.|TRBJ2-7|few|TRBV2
CGTTGQNVYEQYF
TGTGGAACAACTGGACAAAATGTCTACGAGCAGTACTTC
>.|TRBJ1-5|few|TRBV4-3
CASSQDQGQPQHF
TGCGCCAGCAGCCAAGATCAGGGTCAGCCCCAGCATTTT
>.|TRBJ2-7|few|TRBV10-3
CAIRPQKKTYEQYF
TGTGCCATCCGGCCACAGAAAAAAACCTACGAGCAGTACTTC
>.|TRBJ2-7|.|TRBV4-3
CASSLGRTLDEQYF
TGCGCCAGCAGCCTAGGACGGACCCTGGACGAGCAGTACTTC
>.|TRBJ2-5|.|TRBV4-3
CASSHFGGDQETQYF
TGCGCCAGCAGCCACTTCGGGGGAGACCAAGAGACCCAGTACTTC
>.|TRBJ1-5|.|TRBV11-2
CASSPEGNSNQPQHF
TGTGCCAGCAGCCCCGAGGGGAATAGCAATCAGCCCCAGCATTTT
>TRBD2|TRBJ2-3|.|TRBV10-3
CAISRLAGPDTQYF
TGTGCCATCAGCCGACTAGCGGGGCCAGATACGCAGTATTTT
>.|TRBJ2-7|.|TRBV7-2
CASSSVWVGPYEQYF
TGTGCCAGCAGCTCCGTTTGGGTAGGGCCCTACGAGCAGTACTTC
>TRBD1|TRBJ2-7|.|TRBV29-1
CSVEEGTGSYEQYF
TGCAGCGTTGAAGAGGGGACAGGGTCCTACGAGCAGTACTTC
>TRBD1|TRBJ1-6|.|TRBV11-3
CASSLVTGGGNSPLHF
TGTGCCAGCAGCTTAGTGACAGGGGGAGGTAATTCACCCCTCCACTTT
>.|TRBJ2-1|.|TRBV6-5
CASSYSGLSSYNEQFF
TGTGCCAGCAGTTATAGCGGCCTCTCTTCCTACAATGAGCAGTTCTTC
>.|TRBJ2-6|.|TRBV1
CTSSQDGRKLSGANVLTF
TGCACCAGCAGCCAAGATGGCAGGAAACTCTCTGGGGCCAACGTCCTGACTTTC
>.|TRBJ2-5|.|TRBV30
CAWSNLILTVAGVETQYF
TGTGCCTGGAGCAACCTCATCCTGACAGTTGCCGGGGTAGAGACCCAGTACTTC
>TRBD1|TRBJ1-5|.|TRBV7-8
CASSSGQGWSNQPQHF
TGTGCCAGCAGCTCGGGACAGGGTTGGAGCAATCAGCCCCAGCATTTT
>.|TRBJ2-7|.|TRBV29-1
CSVEMGHSYEQYF
TGCAGCGTTGAGATGGGGCACTCCTACGAGCAGTACTTC
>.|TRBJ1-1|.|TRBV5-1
CASSFGGSAEAFF
TGCGCCAGCAGCTTTGGAGGGAGCGCTGAAGCTTTCTTT
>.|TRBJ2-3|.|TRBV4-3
CASSRDSTTDTQYF
TGCGCCAGCAGCCGCGACAGTACAACAGATACGCAGTATTTT
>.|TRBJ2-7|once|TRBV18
CASSLQGPLPYEQYF
TGTGCCAGCTCATTACAGGGCCCTCTTCCCTACGAGCAGTACTTC
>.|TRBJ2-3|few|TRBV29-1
CSVEASQYTDTQYF
TGCAGCGTTGAAGCTTCACAGTACACAGATACGCAGTATTTT
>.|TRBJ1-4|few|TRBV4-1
CASSQQGFEKLFF
TGCGCCAGCAGCCAACAGGGTTTTGAAAAACTGTTTTTT
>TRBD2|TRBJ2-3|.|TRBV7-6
CASSLAGWTDTQYF
TGTGCCAGCAGCCTAGCGGGTTGGACAGATACGCAGTATTTT
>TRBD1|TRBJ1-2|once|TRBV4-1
CASSHLGTGGYGYTF
TGCGCCAGCAGCCATTTAGGGACAGGCGGTTATGGCTACACCTTC
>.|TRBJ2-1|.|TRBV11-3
CASSSYRSSYNEQFF
TGTGCCAGCAGCTCATACCGCAGCTCCTACAATGAGCAGTTCTTC
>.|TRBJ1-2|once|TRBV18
CASSPVGGSYGYTF
TGTGCCAGCTCACCAGTAGGGGGGAGCTATGGCTACACCTTC
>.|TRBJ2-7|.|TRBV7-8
CASSLEKEQYF
TGTGCCAGCAGCTTAGAGAAGGAGCAGTACTTC
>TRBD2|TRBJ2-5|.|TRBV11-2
CASMIAGAQETQYF
TGTGCCAGCATGATAGCGGGGGCCCAAGAGACCCAGTACTTC
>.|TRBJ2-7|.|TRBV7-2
CASSLDTGAGYEQYF
TGTGCCAGCAGCTTAGATACGGGAGCGGGCTACGAGCAGTACTTC
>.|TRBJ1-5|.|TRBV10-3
CAISEDKNQPQHF
TGTGCCATCAGTGAGGACAAAAATCAGCCCCAGCATTTT